This TCR beta chain was found in a study of blood T cell repertoires in COVID-19. Across the study: Donors in the United States, Italy and Spain gave samples during acute or convalescent COVID-19.

Per the study methods: Scientists estimated how many nucleated cells there were by amplifying reference gene primers. Produced via immunoSEQ multiplex PCR; TCRdb's table is partial and in-frame only. The V and J calls and clone size were taken over from that table, and D and trimming were inferred from the DNA. This sample has some 210,000 clones, with roughly 94% found just once. Trimming cost V 4 bases and J 11 bases; bases outside gene matches: 11. The CDR3 totals 14 residues. Germline-derived CDR1 and CDR2 are SGHRS and YFSETQ. This receptor was obtained from a man aged 30 to 45 with acute or convalescent COVID-19. This chain connects TRBV5-1 to TRBJ1-4; 7 nucleotides agree with TRBD1. The specimen sequenced was peripheral blood. In DNA, the CDR3 is TGCGCCAGCAGCCTTGGGACAGTCGAAGGGAAACTGTTTTTT. Residues: CASSLGTVEGKLFF.